This record covers a single T cell receptor (beta chain). What it binds is unknown. PCR primers comprised 60 Vbeta and 13 Jbeta primers. The data were produced by immunoSEQ multiplex PCR, yet TCRdb's version contains in-frame clones alone and is incomplete. The sample consists of around 110,000 clones, around 80% of them appearing once. The data belong to a study of cytomegalovirus exposure and HLA in healthy donors. At the level of the study: In a previous analysis, more than 90 million unique TCR beta sequences were found from 150 million to 200 million T cells.

Study-level points and caveats: In a later analysis, TCR beta V- and J-gene trimming was associated with a missense DCLRE1C variant. High sensitivity and specificity were reportedly achieved when the classifier diagnosed cytomegalovirus status. A later analysis found most CMV-associated TCR beta chains apparently HLA-restricted.

The sequenced sample was PBMCs. This clonotype was obtained from a man aged 25 to 45 in good health and CMV-seronegative.

This chain's CDR3 is CASSPWTGQNTEAFF. CDR3 bases: TGTGCCAGCTCCCCATGGACAGGCCAGAACACTGAAGCTTTCTTT. The chain has TRBV18 and TRBJ1-1; TRBD1 agrees at 7 bases. Germline CDR1 and CDR2: KGHSH and LQKENI. J lost 1 base, V lost 6 bases, and 8 bases had no gene match. The CDR3 runs to 15 residues.